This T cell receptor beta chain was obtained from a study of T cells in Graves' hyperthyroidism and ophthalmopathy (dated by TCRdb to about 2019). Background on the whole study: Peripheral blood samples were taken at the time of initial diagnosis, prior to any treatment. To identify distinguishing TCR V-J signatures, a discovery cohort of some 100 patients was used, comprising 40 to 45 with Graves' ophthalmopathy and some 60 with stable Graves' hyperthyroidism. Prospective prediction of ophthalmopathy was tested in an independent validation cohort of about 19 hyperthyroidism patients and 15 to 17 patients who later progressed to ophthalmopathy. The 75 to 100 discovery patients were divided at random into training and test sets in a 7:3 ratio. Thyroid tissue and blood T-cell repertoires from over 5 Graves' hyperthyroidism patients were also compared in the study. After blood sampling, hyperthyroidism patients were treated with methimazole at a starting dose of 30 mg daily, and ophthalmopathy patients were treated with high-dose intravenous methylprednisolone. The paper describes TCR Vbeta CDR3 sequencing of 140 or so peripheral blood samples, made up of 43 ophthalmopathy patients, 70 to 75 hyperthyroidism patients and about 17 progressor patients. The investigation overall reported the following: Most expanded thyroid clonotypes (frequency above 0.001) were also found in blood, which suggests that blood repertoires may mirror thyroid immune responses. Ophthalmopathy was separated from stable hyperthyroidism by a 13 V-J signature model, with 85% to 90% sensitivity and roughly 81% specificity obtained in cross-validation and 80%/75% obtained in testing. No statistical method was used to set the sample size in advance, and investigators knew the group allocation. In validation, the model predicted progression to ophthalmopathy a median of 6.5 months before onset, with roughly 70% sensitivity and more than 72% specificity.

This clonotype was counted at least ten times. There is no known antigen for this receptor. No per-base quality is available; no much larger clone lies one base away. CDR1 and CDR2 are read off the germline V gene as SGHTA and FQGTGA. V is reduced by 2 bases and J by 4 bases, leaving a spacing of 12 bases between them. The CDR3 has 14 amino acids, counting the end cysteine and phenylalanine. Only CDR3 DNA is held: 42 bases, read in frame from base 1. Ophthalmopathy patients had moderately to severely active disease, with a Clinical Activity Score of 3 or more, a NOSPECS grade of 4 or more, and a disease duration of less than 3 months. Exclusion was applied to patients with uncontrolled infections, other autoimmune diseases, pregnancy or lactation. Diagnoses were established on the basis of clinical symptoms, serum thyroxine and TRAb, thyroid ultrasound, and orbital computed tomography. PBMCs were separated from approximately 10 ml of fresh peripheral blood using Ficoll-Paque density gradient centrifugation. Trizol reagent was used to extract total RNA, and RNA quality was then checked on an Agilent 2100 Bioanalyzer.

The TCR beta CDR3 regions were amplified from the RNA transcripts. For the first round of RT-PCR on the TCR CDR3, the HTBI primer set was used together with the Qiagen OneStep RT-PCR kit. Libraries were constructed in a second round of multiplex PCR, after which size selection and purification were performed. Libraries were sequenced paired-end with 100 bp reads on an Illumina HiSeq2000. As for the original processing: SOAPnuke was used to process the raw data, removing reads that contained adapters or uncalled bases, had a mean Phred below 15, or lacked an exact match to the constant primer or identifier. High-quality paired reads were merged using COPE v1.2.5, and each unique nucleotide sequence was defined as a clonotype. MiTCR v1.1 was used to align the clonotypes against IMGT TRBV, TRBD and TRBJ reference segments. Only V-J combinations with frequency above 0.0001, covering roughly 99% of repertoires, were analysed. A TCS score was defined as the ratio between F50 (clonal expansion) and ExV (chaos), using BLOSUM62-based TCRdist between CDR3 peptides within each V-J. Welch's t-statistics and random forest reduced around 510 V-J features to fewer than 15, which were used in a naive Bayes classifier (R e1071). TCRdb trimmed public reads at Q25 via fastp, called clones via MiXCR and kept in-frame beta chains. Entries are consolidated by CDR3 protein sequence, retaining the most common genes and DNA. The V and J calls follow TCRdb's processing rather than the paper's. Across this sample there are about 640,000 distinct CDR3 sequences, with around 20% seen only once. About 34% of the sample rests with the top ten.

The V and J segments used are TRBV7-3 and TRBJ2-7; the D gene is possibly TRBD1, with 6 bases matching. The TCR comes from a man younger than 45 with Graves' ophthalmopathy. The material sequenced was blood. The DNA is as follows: TGTGCCAGCAGCTTAGGTCCAGGGGAATACGAGCAGTACTTC. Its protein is CASSLGPGEYEQYF. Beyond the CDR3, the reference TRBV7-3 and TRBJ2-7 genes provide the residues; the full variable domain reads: GAGVSQTPSNKVTEKGKYVELRCDPISGHTALYWYRQSLGQGPEFLIYFQGTGAADDSGLPNDRFFAVRPEGSVSTLKIQRTERGDSAVYLCASSLGPGEYEQYFGPGTRLTVT.